Each of the 27 T cell receptor beta chains below was sequenced from the same sample in a study of T-cell reconstitution after alpha-beta-depleted transplantation in children. The authors prepared the TCRbeta library with unique molecular identifiers. From the PCR reads, TCRdb called clonotypes with MiXCR, one entry per CDR3 protein. The repertoire holds a few hundred thousand distinct CDR3 sequences, approximately 30% seen once, with just over 35% in the top ten. This specimen consisted of PBMCs, obtained before TCRalphabeta/CD19-depleted stem cell transplant. These receptors all come from a boy under two years old with Wiskott-Aldrich syndrome, due to receive a stem cell transplant.

This clonotype was counted a few times. The chain carries TRBV18 and TRBJ2-3; no definite D call. Germline-derived CDR1 and CDR2 are KGHSH and LQKENI. V was clipped by 2 bases and J by 0 bases, with 9 bases between them. The CDR3 consists of 15 residues. The CDR3 nucleotides read TGTGCCAGCTCACCAACGGTTTCGAGCACAGATACGCAGTATTTT. Its protein product is CASSPTVSSTDTQYF.

This chain joins TRBV7-2 and TRBJ2-5, with D tentatively TRBD2 (5 bases). Germline lookup yields CDR1 SGHTA and CDR2 FQGNSA. This CDR3 region has 16 residues. The ends were cut back, 0 bases at V and 9 bases at J, with 20 bases in the middle. CDR3 region: CASSLASLASIRPQYF. CDR3 nucleotide sequence: TGTGCCAGCAGCTTAGCATCCCTAGCATCCATTCGTCCCCAGTACTTC.

This chain links TRBV5-1 with TRBJ2-1; 11 bases map to TRBD2. The CDR3 totals 16 residues. Germline CDR1 SGHRS, CDR2 YFSETQ. V shed 4 bases and J 4 bases; nucleotides not matched to a gene: 7. In DNA, the CDR3 is TGCGCCAGCAGCGCTAGCGGGGGGCCCCTGTACAATGAGCAGTTCTTC. Translation: CASSASGGPLYNEQFF.

V gene TRBV7-2 combines with J gene TRBJ2-3, with 11 positions matching TRBD2. V shed 3 bases and J 3 bases; nucleotides not matched to a gene: 2. The CDR3 contains 15 residues. From germline, CDR1 is SGHTA and CDR2 FQGNSA. In nucleotides, the CDR3 is TGTGCCAGCAGCTTCTGGACTAGCGGGACAGATACGCAGTATTTT. It yields the protein CASSFWTSGTDTQYF.

V usage is TRBV7-8 and J usage is TRBJ2-5; D uncertain. The CDR3 length is 13 residues. Germline values: CDR1 SGHVS, CDR2 FQNEAQ. Trimming left V 4 bases short and J 3 bases short, with 9 bases between. The CDR3 DNA reads as TGTGCCAGCAGCTACGGACCCAAAGAGACCCAGTACTTC. Translated: CASSYGPKETQYF.

A few counts support this clonotype. The V and J genes are TRBV28 and TRBJ1-6; D is unresolved. Trimming pared 3 bases from V and 10 bases from J, leaving 13 bases between. The CDR3 has 14 residues. Looked up from germline, CDR1 is MDHEN and CDR2 is SYDVKM. The CDR3 is CASSFRPRWSPLHF. The CDR3 region has the DNA TGTGCCAGCAGTTTTCGCCCCCGGTGGTCACCCCTCCACTTT.

The chain recombines TRBV20-1 with TRBJ2-7, with D perhaps TRBD1 or TRBD2 (5 bases each). CDR1 and CDR2 from the germline V gene are DFQATT and SNEGSKA (reference sequence). This CDR3 is built from 12 residues. V lost 6 bases, J lost 2 bases, and 11 bases lay in between. The CDR3 bases are TGCAGTGCCTTATCGGGGCCCTACGAGCAGTACTTC. Its translation: CSALSGPYEQYF.

The V call is TRBV20-1, the J call TRBJ2-1; no firm D call. Germline CDR1 reads DFQATT; CDR2 reads SNEGSKA (reference sequence). V lost 4 bases to trimming and J lost 5 bases, with 9 bases between them. The CDR3 length is 12 residues. The CDR3, as DNA: TGCAGTGCTACCTATCAAGACAATGAGCAGTTCTTC. It yields the protein CSATYQDNEQFF.

This rearrangement joins TRBV7-6 to TRBJ2-5; 15 bases line up with TRBD2. J lost 0 bases, V lost 6 bases, and 17 bases had no gene match. Germline CDR1 is SGHVS and CDR2 is FNYEAQ. The CDR3 is 21 residues long. CDR3 nucleotides: TGTGCCAGCAGGGCTAGGCGGGGACTAGCGGGAGGTCTCTTCTACCAAGAGACCCAGTACTTC. Its translation: CASRARRGLAGGLFYQETQYF.

This clonotype was observed a handful of times. This chain links TRBV28 with TRBJ2-7; 10 bases agree with TRBD2. CDR3 length: 14 residues. J was trimmed by 2 bases and V by 6 bases; bases with no gene match: 4. The germline V gene encodes CDR1 MDHEN and CDR2 SYDVKM. The CDR3 region has the DNA TGTGCCAGCAGGCTAGCGGGGGCCACCTACGAGCAGTACTTC. The encoded protein is CASRLAGATYEQYF.

This clonotype was seen a handful of times. The CDR3 bases are TGTGCCACCAGTGATGCAGACAGGGGCGACTACAATGAGCAGTTCTTC. Translating it yields CATSDADRGDYNEQFF. The rearrangement uses TRBV24-1 and TRBJ2-1, with 8 bases aligning to TRBD1. This CDR3 has 16 residues. V shed 3 bases and J 3 bases; nucleotides not matched to a gene: 6. Looked up from germline, CDR1 is KGHDR and CDR2 is SFDVKD.

In DNA form, the CDR3 reads TGCGCCAGCAGCCAGGAAGACAGTGTCCGTTCGGGAGAGACCCAGTACTTC. Encoded protein: CASSQEDSVRSGETQYF. V is TRBV4-1 and J is TRBJ2-5; TRBD1 might be the D (5 bases). Germline CDR1 MGHRA, CDR2 YSYEKL. The CDR3 spans 17 residues. V shed 3 bases and J shed 4 bases, with 21 bases lying between them.

The chain joins TRBV30 to TRBJ1-4; 7 nucleotides align to TRBD1. Germline assignment: CDR1 GTSNPN and CDR2 SVGIG (reference sequence). The CDR3 spans 15 residues. J was trimmed by 4 bases and V by 3 bases; bases with no gene match: 8. In DNA, the CDR3 is TGTGCCTGGAGAATCCCGGACAGGAATAATGAAAAACTGTTTTTT. Translating it yields CAWRIPDRNNEKLFF.

The rearrangement links TRBV12-3 or TRBV12-4 to TRBJ2-5; TRBD2 is a possible D gene (6 bases). Trimming pared 5 bases from V and 2 bases from J, leaving 12 bases between. The CDR3 totals 14 residues. CDR3 amino acids: CASSSPGRQETQYF. As DNA, the CDR3 is TGTGCCAGCAGTAGTCCGGGGAGGCAAGAGACCCAGTACTTC.

This chain joins TRBV7-9 and TRBJ1-1; no clear D gene. Trimming left V 4 bases short and J 10 bases short, with 13 bases between. Per germline, CDR1 SEHNR and CDR2 FQNEAQ (reference sequence). CDR3 length: 12 amino acids. The CDR3 bases are TGTGCCAGCAGCTCCCTGGGCAGAGTAGCTTTCTTT. It codes for CASSSLGRVAFF. Drawing the rest from reference TRBV7-9 and TRBJ1-1, the complete variable domain is DTGVSQNPRHKITKRGQNVTFRCDPISEHNRLYWYRQTLGQGPEFLTYFQNEAQLEKSRLLSDRFSAERPKGSFSTLEIQRTEQGDSAMYLCASSSLGRVAFFGQGTRLTVV.

This clonotype occurred once. The genes are TRBV14 and TRBJ2-7; TRBD2 aligns across 7 bases. The CDR3 covers 15 residues. Unmatched junction bases numbered 11, after V lost 3 bases and J lost 6 bases. In germline, CDR1 is SGHDN, CDR2 FVKESK. CDR3 bases: TGTGCCAGCAGCCAGCAGGCAGCGGGACTTCTCGAGCAGTACTTC. This codes for CASSQQAAGLLEQYF.

This clonotype appeared many times. J is TRBJ2-7 and V is TRBV9; 8 bases map to TRBD2. The CDR3 extends over 13 amino acids. Per the germline V gene, CDR1 is SGDLS and CDR2 is YYNGEE. After removal of 2 bases from V and 2 bases from J, the junction contained 0 bases not matched to a gene. CDR3 coding DNA: TGTGCCAGCAGCGTGGGACTAGCCTACGAGCAGTACTTC. Its protein product is CASSVGLAYEQYF.

The chain couples TRBV29-1 to TRBJ2-5; no firm D call. Germline values: CDR1 SQVTM, CDR2 ANQGSEA. The CDR3 length is 13 residues. V was pared by 1 base and J by 7 bases, with 13 bases between. CDR3 sequence (DNA): TGCAGCGTTGAAGGGACGGTGGGAAGGACCCAGTACTTC. Translated, it gives CSVEGTVGRTQYF.

The chain combines TRBV20-1 with TRBJ2-2; 9 nucleotides match TRBD2. The CDR3 is 18 amino acids. Losses at the gene ends were 1 base for V and 4 bases for J; bases not matched to a gene: 13. Germline V CDR1 and CDR2: DFQATT, SNEGSKA (reference sequence). The CDR3, as DNA: TGCAGTGCTAGAGGGGACCTATCGGCGGGAGGGGTCACCGGGGAGCTGTTTTTT. It specifies CSARGDLSAGGVTGELFF.

The CDR3 DNA is TGTGCTAGTGGTTTGGGACATACCGGGACAGAGACCCAGTACTTC. It encodes CASGLGHTGTETQYF. The rearrangement uses TRBV12-5 and TRBJ2-5; either TRBD1 or TRBD2 may fit D (5 bases each). The CDR3 runs 15 residues. Trimming left V 1 base short and J 4 bases short, with 13 bases between. CDR1 and CDR2 (germline): LGHNT, FRNRAP.

V is TRBV20-1 and J is TRBJ2-5, with TRBD1 matching 9 bases. This CDR3 spans 13 amino acids. Germline V gene sequence: CDR1 DFQATT, CDR2 SNEGSKA (reference sequence). V lost 5 bases to trimming and J lost 6 bases; unmatched junction nucleotides: 7. The CDR3 coding sequence is TGCAGTGCTCCAGACAGGGGGGGAAAGACCCAGTACTTC. This sequence encodes CSAPDRGGKTQYF.

This clonotype was observed a handful of times. CDR3: CATSRAIWGGSSRTDTQYF. CDR3 bases: TGTGCCACCAGCAGAGCCATTTGGGGCGGGAGTTCTCGGACAGATACGCAGTATTTT. The chain recombines TRBV15 with TRBJ2-3; 7 bases match TRBD2. The CDR3 runs to 19 residues. J was trimmed by 3 bases and V by 1 base; bases with no gene match: 16. CDR1 is LNHNV and CDR2 is YYDKDF in the germline V gene (reference sequence).

A few counts support this clonotype. The CDR3 loop is CASSLTSSGAGTDTQYF. The CDR3 DNA sequence: TGTGCCAGCAGCTTGACGTCTTCGGGGGCCGGCACAGATACGCAGTATTTT. The chain combines TRBV5-5 with TRBJ2-3; perhaps D is TRBD1 or TRBD2 (6 bases each). CDR3 length: 17 amino acids. CDR1 and CDR2 from the germline V gene are SGHKS and YYEKEE (reference sequence). The V gene lost 1 base and the J gene lost 1 base, with 16 bases spanning the gap. The full variable domain, its missing parts supplied by reference TRBV5-5 and TRBJ2-3, is DAGVTQSPTHLIKTRGQQVTLRCSPISGHKSVSWYQQVLGQGPQFIFQYYEKEERGRGNFPDRFSARQFPNYSSELNVNALLLGDSALYLCASSLTSSGAGTDTQYFGPGTRLTVL.

The chain joins TRBV7-6 to TRBJ1-2, with 10 positions matching TRBD1. J was trimmed by 3 bases and V by 2 bases; bases with no gene match: 15. CDR1 is SGHVS and CDR2 is FNYEAQ in the germline V gene. The CDR3 covers 19 residues. CDR3 region: CASSLYPATGGAQYYGYTF. Here the CDR3 DNA reads TGTGCCAGCAGCTTATATCCCGCGACAGGGGGCGCCCAGTACTATGGCTACACCTTC. Filled out from reference TRBV7-6 and TRBJ1-2, the complete variable domain reads GAGVSQSPRYKVTKRGQDVALRCDPISGHVSLYWYRQALGQGPEFLTYFNYEAQQDKSGLPNDRFSAERPEGSISTLTIQRTEQRDSAMYRCASSLYPATGGAQYYGYTFGSGTRLTVV.

This clonotype has more than one count but fewer than ten. The chain links TRBV20-1 to TRBJ2-3, with D perhaps TRBD1 (6 bases). The CDR3 totals 15 residues. V dropped 5 bases and J dropped 1 base, with 16 bases sitting between them. The germline gives CDR1 DFQATT, CDR2 SNEGSKA (reference sequence). CDR3 region: CSARDSTGRTDTQYF. The CDR3 nucleotides are TGCAGTGCTCGTGATTCGACAGGCCGCACAGATACGCAGTATTTT.

This clonotype was counted only a few times. V usage is TRBV5-5 and J usage is TRBJ2-1, with no clear D. The V gene lost 8 bases and the J gene lost 8 bases, with 14 bases spanning the gap. This CDR3 is built from 12 residues. From germline, CDR1 is SGHKS and CDR2 YYEKEE (reference sequence). The CDR3 reads CASGSLRHEQFF. As DNA, the CDR3 is TGTGCCAGTGGCAGTTTGAGGCATGAGCAGTTCTTC.

This CDR3 reads CASSASGTPGETQYF. The CDR3, as DNA: TGTGCCAGCAGCGCGTCCGGGACCCCAGGGGAGACCCAGTACTTC. The chain has TRBV7-7 and TRBJ2-5; either TRBD1 or TRBD2 may supply D (5 bases each). The CDR3 is 15 residues long. V lost 5 bases to trimming and J lost 5 bases, with 18 bases between them. In germline, CDR1 is SSHAT, CDR2 FNYEAQ (reference sequence).